This T cell receptor (beta chain) came from a study of breast tumors, draining lymph nodes, adjacent tissues. This clonotype came up once. A much larger clone lies a single base off, so this may be a read error. The V gene's germline CDR1 is DFQATT and CDR2 SNEGSKA (reference sequence). This CDR3 is built from 14 residues. The lymph nodes were axillary draining lymph nodes from breast cancer patients. Via MiXCR, TCRdb re-called the multiplex PCR reads, giving one row per CDR3 protein. The sample consists of 200,000 to 300,000 distinct CDR3 sequences, 30% to 35% of them appearing once. The sequencing sample was made of axillary lymph node tissue. This receptor was identified in a female donor with breast cancer. Some clones in this sample may be carry-over from other donors' samples. The V gene is TRBV20-1, the J gene TRBJ2-7; D not certain. The CDR3 coding sequence is TGCAGTGCTAGAGATCAGCGAACGGTCTACAAGCAGTACTTC. It yields the protein CSARDQRTVYKQYF.